These 24 T cell receptor beta chains were sequenced from one sample in a study of read filtering for tumor transcriptome and immune sequencing. This library used 300 to 450 ng RNA and molecular barcoded adaptors spanning alpha/delta and beta/gamma chains. MiXCR, applied by TCRdb to the reads, yields one record per CDR3 protein. This sample has fewer than 50,000 distinct CDR3 sequences, with roughly an eighth found just once. Material for sequencing was a population of CD138-negative cells sorted from bone marrow. The receptors come from a donor at least 40 years old with multiple myeloma.

This clonotype occurred many times. CDR3 sequence: CASSGTGGKNEAFF. The CDR3 region has the DNA TGTGCCAGCAGTGGGACAGGGGGTAAAAATGAAGCTTTCTTT. This chain connects TRBV12-3 or TRBV12-4 to TRBJ1-1, with 11 bases lining up with TRBD1. The CDR3 covers 14 residues. Trimming removed 5 bases from V and 7 bases from J; junction bases left unmatched: 6.

The CDR3 region is CSARDLRGRYF. The CDR3 DNA is TGCAGTGCTAGAGATCTGAGGGGACGGTACTTC. This chain uses TRBV20-1 with TRBJ2-7, with D perhaps TRBD1 or TRBD2 (5 bases each). Germline-derived CDR1 and CDR2 are DFQATT and SNEGSKA (reference sequence). CDR3 length: 11 amino acids. Trimming took 0 bases from V and 12 from J, leaving 12 bases between them.

This clonotype was found many times. The chain combines TRBV5-4 with TRBJ2-5; possibly TRBD1 for D (5 bases). Trimming left V 4 bases short and J 4 bases short, with 8 bases between. Germline CDR1 and CDR2: SGHNT and YYREEE (reference sequence). The CDR3 totals 12 residues. This chain's CDR3 is CASSQGGETQYF. DNA of the CDR3: TGTGCCAGCAGCCAGGGCGGAGAGACCCAGTACTTC.

This clonotype was observed a few times. J is TRBJ1-3 and V is TRBV3-1, with D hard to call. CDR1 and CDR2 (germline): LGHDT, YNNKEL (reference sequence). The CDR3 sequence is 15 residues long. V was pared by 4 bases and J by 0 bases, with 10 bases between. The CDR3 spells CASSRQSSSGNTIYF. For the CDR3, the DNA is TGTGCCAGCAGCCGCCAGTCGAGCTCTGGAAACACCATATATTTT.

In its sample, this clonotype was seen many times. The chain uses TRBV30 and TRBJ2-2; 10 positions match TRBD2. The CDR3 is made up of 15 amino acids. From germline, CDR1 is GTSNPN and CDR2 SVGIG (reference sequence). V was clipped by 0 bases and J by 5 bases; unmatched bases: 3. The CDR3 DNA sequence: TGTGCCTGGAGTGTACTAGCGGGAAGGACCGGGGAGCTGTTTTTT. Translated: CAWSVLAGRTGELFF.

The rearrangement links TRBV20-1 to TRBJ2-3, with D maybe TRBD1 (6 bases). Germline loops: CDR1 DFQATT, CDR2 SNEGSKA (reference sequence). V gave up 6 bases and J gave up 0 bases, with 13 bases separating them. This CDR3 contains 14 residues. The CDR3 region is CSAEGGLSTDTQYF. CDR3 sequence (DNA): TGCAGTGCCGAAGGGGGTCTCAGCACAGATACGCAGTATTTT.

This clonotype counts as medium-sized. This chain uses TRBV30 with TRBJ2-1; the D gene is possibly TRBD2 (5 bases). V lost 0 bases and J lost 10, with 16 bases in between. CDR3 length: 14 residues. Germline values: CDR1 GTSNPN, CDR2 SVGIG (reference sequence). The CDR3 DNA is TGTGCCTGGAGTGTACCTACTCTAGCAAGCGAGCAGTTCTTC. Amino acids: CAWSVPTLASEQFF. Based on the CDR3 plus reference TRBV30 and TRBJ2-1, the full variable domain is SQTIHQWPATLVQPVGSPLSLECTVEGTSNPNLYWYRQAAGRGLQLLFYSVGIGQISSEVPQNLSASRPQDRQFILSSKKLLLSDSGFYLCAWSVPTLASEQFFGPGTRLTVL.

Ten or more counts support this clonotype. The V and J genes are TRBV4-3 and TRBJ2-7; D not resolved. The CDR3 runs to 13 residues. Germline CDR1 is LGHNA and CDR2 is YSLEER. V was shortened by 1 base and J by 6 bases, with 10 bases between the two germline ends. Here the CDR3 DNA reads TGCGCCAGCAGCCAAGGTGTCGGCCTCGAGCAGTACTTC. Its translation: CASSQGVGLEQYF.

Notes on this clonotype: The junction shows a germline mismatch at one end, possibly a read error. The chain couples TRBV12-3 or TRBV12-4 to TRBJ1-5; 7 positions match TRBD1. This CDR3 contains 14 residues. The CDR3 DNA reads as TGTGCCGGCAGTCTACAGGGGAGCAATCAGCCCCAGCATTTT. Its protein is CAGSLQGSNQPQHF.

About this clonotype: A much larger clone lies one base from this, so it may be a read error. The chain has TRBV7-9 and TRBJ2-1, with 8 bases identical to TRBD2. Germline-derived CDR1 and CDR2 are SEHNR and FQNEAQ (reference sequence). The junction had 11 bases not matched to a gene; V was cut back by 4 bases and J by 6 bases. This CDR3 is 16 amino acids long. DNA for the CDR3: TGTGCCAGCAGCTCAATAGGAAGCGGGAGATTCAATGAGCAGTTCTTC. Amino acids: CASSSIGSGRFNEQFF.

At least ten counts were recorded for this clonotype. CDR3 in amino acids: CASSKGDRAPRGRNEQFF. The CDR3 DNA follows: TGTGCCAGCAGCAAGGGGGACAGGGCCCCTCGGGGTCGCAATGAGCAGTTCTTC. The chain is built from TRBV21-1 and TRBJ2-1; no check of the table's D call, TRBD1, against the DNA was made. TRBV21-1 is a documented pseudogene. The CDR3 covers 18 residues.

This clonotype was detected ten times or more. CDR3 residues: CASSLARYRRVGRGRETQYF. The CDR3 DNA reads TGTGCCAGCAGCTTAGCGCGCTATCGTAGGGTGGGCAGGGGGCGAGAGACCCAGTACTTC. The chain recombines TRBV7-8 with TRBJ2-5; 8 nucleotides line up with TRBD1. Germline CDR1 is SGHVS and CDR2 is FQNEAQ. V dropped 0 bases and J dropped 4; count of bases not matched to a gene: 19. The CDR3 totals 20 residues. Drawing the rest from reference TRBV7-8 and TRBJ2-5, the complete variable domain is GAGVSQSPRYKVAKRGQDVALRCDPISGHVSLFWYQQALGQGPEFLTYFQNEAQLDKSGLPSDRFFAERPEGSVSTLKIQRTQQEDSAVYLCASSLARYRRVGRGRETQYFGPGTRLLVL.

This clonotype was observed many times. The chain links TRBV20-1 to TRBJ2-1; TRBD2 matches 7 bases. This CDR3 has 12 amino acids. Germline lookup yields CDR1 DFQATT and CDR2 SNEGSKA (reference sequence). V lost 3 bases, J lost 8 bases, and 4 bases stayed unmatched. CDR3 region: CSARREIYEQFF. CDR3 in DNA: TGCAGTGCTAGGCGGGAGATCTATGAGCAGTTCTTC.

The chain employs TRBV6-2 or TRBV6-3 and TRBJ1-1; D remains unclear. V lost 2 bases, J lost 5 bases, and 9 bases lay in between. Per germline, CDR1 MNHEY and CDR2 SVGEGT. The CDR3 covers 13 residues. The CDR3 region has the DNA TGTGCCAGCAGTTACAAAGGTACTACTGAAGCTTTCTTT. Amino acids: CASSYKGTTEAFF.

This clonotype was seen many times. The junction differs from germline at one of its ends, possibly a read error. This rearrangement joins TRBV7-7 to TRBJ2-5; D gene uncertain. The CDR3 totals 16 residues. CDR1 and CDR2 (germline): SSHAT, FNYEAQ (reference sequence). The CDR3 here is CASSSSSSRPPETQYF. CDR3 in DNA: TGTGCTAGCAGCTCGTCCTCCTCCAGACCTCCGGAGACCCAGTACTTC.

The table lists this clonotype with many counts. V is TRBV12-3 or TRBV12-4 and J is TRBJ2-3, with D maybe TRBD2 (5 bases). There are 14 residues in the CDR3. Trimming left V 6 bases short and J 5 bases short, with 15 bases between. The CDR3 reads CASRAYGSGDTQYF. Here the CDR3 DNA reads TGTGCCAGCAGGGCCTATGGGAGTGGAGATACGCAGTATTTT.

This clonotype showed up many times. This chain uses TRBV20-1 with TRBJ1-4; D is uncertain. The CDR3 has 13 amino acids. CDR1 and CDR2 from the germline V gene are DFQATT and SNEGSKA (reference sequence). The V and J ends lost 5 bases and 8 bases respectively, with 15 bases between them. CDR3 in amino acids: CSAPGRREEKLFF. The CDR3 DNA reads as TGCAGTGCTCCCGGGAGACGGGAGGAAAAACTGTTTTTT.

This clonotype is medium-sized (0.01 to 0.1%) by share. V gene TRBV20-1 combines with J gene TRBJ1-1, with D unclear. Between the trimmed V and J ends, which lost 0 bases and 4 bases, there was a span of 6 bases. The CDR3 length is 12 residues. The V gene's germline CDR1 is DFQATT and CDR2 SNEGSKA (reference sequence). For the CDR3, the DNA is TGCAGTGCTAGAGATCAGGTCACTGAAGCTTTCTTT. Translation gives CSARDQVTEAFF.

This clonotype has ten or more counts. The chain joins TRBV27 to TRBJ2-1, with 8 bases fitting TRBD2. The CDR3 is made up of 15 amino acids. Germline V CDR1 and CDR2: MNHEY, SMNVEV (reference sequence). V lost 6 bases, J lost 5 bases, and 9 bases stayed unmatched. CDR3 nucleotides: TGTGCCAGCAGATCGAGCGGGAGAGTCGACAATGAGCAGTTCTTC. Residues: CASRSSGRVDNEQFF.

This clonotype was seen ten or more times. This rearrangement joins TRBV10-3 to TRBJ1-1; D not certain. The V gene lost 0 bases and the J gene lost 0 bases, with 2 bases spanning the gap. Germline assignment: CDR1 ENHRY and CDR2 SYGVKD. CDR3 length equals 13 residues. CDR3 protein: CAISESVNTEAFF. The CDR3 nucleotides are TGTGCCATCAGTGAGTCAGTGAACACTGAAGCTTTCTTT.

At least ten counts were recorded for this clonotype. The chain is built from TRBV29-1 and TRBJ2-1; D may correspond to TRBD1 or TRBD2 (6 bases each). V was shortened by 4 bases and J by 7 bases, with 14 bases between the two germline ends. The CDR3 sequence is 13 residues long. Germline V gene lookup returns CDR1 SQVTM and CDR2 ANQGSEA. In DNA, the CDR3 is TGCAGCGTTGCCGGGGGCTTTTTAAATGAGCAGTTCTTC. Translated, it gives CSVAGGFLNEQFF.

Comment on this clonotype: Sequence at one end of the junction differs from germline and may be a read error. The chain links TRBV7-2 to TRBJ1-5; D gene uncertain. Germline V gene data show CDR1 as SGHTA and CDR2 as FQGNSA. The CDR3 contains 15 residues. The CDR3 DNA sequence: TGTGCCAGCAGCTTAGCTGGTGGTAGCAATCAGCCCCGGCATTTT. Translation: CASSLAGGSNQPRHF.

Many counts were recorded for this clonotype. V is TRBV29-1 and J is TRBJ2-1; no firm D call. Germline CDR1 reads SQVTM; CDR2 reads ANQGSEA. The CDR3 is 14 residues long. V was shortened by 7 bases and J by 0 bases, with 13 bases between the two germline ends. This chain's CDR3 is CSADTEISYNEQFF. Written as DNA, the CDR3 is TGCAGCGCCGACACCGAGATCTCCTACAATGAGCAGTTCTTC.

This clonotype was seen at least ten times. This chain connects TRBV7-9 to TRBJ2-5, with D possibly being TRBD1 or TRBD2 (7 bases each). This CDR3 region has 14 residues. The germline V gene encodes CDR1 SEHNR and CDR2 FQNEAQ (reference sequence). Trimming shortened V by 5 bases and J by 5 bases, and 15 bases separated the two germline ends. CDR3 nucleotide sequence: TGTGCCAGCAGCCAACAGGGGAGGGGGGAGACCCAGTACTTC. Its translation: CASSQQGRGETQYF.